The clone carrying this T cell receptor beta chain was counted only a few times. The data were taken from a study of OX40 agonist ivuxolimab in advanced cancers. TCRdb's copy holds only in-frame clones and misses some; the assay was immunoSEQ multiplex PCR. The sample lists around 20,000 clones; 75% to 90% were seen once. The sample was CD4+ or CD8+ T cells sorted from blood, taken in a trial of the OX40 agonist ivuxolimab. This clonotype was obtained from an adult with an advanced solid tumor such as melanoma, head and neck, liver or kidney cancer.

DNA for the CDR3: TGCAGCGTTGTGCGGACAGGGAGCAACGAGCAGTACTTC. This encodes CSVVRTGSNEQYF. V usage is TRBV29-1 and J usage is TRBJ2-7, with 8 positions matching TRBD1. V dropped 4 bases and J dropped 5; count of bases not matched to a gene: 7. Germline values: CDR1 SQVTM, CDR2 ANQGSEA. The CDR3 is made up of 13 amino acids.